Below, 20 T cell receptor beta chains from the same sample are listed, as sequenced in a study of molecular identifiers for immune sequencing clone quantification (dated by TCRdb to about 2018). Libraries were built with PCR. TCRdb shows the sequencer as NextSeq 500. TCRdb itself trimmed the public reads at Q25 with fastp, ran MiXCR and retained productive beta chains. Under each unique CDR3 protein, matching rows form one entry showing the most common genes and DNA. The sample table holds roughly 40,000 distinct CDR3 sequences, of which about a quarter were seen once. Around 1% of the sample lies in the top ten. Sequencing was performed on naive CD8+ T cells from blood, with Jurkat cell RNA spiked in. This specimen's cell subset or site label, interpreted: FACS-sorted CD8+CD4-CCR7+CD45RA+ naive T cells. The origin of the receptors is a human donor in good health. Some libraries in this study had Jurkat cell RNA spiked in.

As to this clonotype: At one end, the junction sequence differs from germline, possibly due to a read error. The J gene is TRBJ2-7, the V gene TRBV4-3; unclear D gene. CDR3 length: 15 residues. The germline V gene has CDR1 LGHNA and CDR2 YSLEER. This chain's CDR3 is CARSQDAVQLYEHYF. The CDR3 bases are TGCGCCCGCAGCCAAGATGCGGTACAGCTCTACGAGCACTACTTC.

This clonotype was seen ten or more times. This rearrangement joins TRBV28 to TRBJ2-7, with a possible D match to TRBD2 (5 bases). V was pared by 3 bases and J by 2 bases, with 11 bases between. The CDR3 has 14 amino acids. Germline V gene data show CDR1 as MDHEN and CDR2 as SYDVKM. The CDR3: CASSFRDWPYEQYF. The CDR3 bases are TGTGCCAGCAGTTTTCGGGATTGGCCCTACGAGCAGTACTTC.

This clonotype was seen a few times. The genes are TRBV9 and TRBJ2-1; D unclear. The ends were cut back, 1 base at V and 4 bases at J, with 3 bases in the middle. The CDR3 length is 12 residues. Germline V gene lookup returns CDR1 SGDLS and CDR2 YYNGEE. The CDR3 sequence: CASSVRYNEQFF. CDR3 coding DNA: TGTGCCAGCAGCGTAAGATACAATGAGCAGTTCTTC.

This clonotype was counted at least ten times. The chain carries TRBV2 and TRBJ2-5; 12 nucleotides line up with TRBD2. CDR3 length: 17 amino acids. CDR1 and CDR2 from the germline V gene are SNHLY and FYNNEI. V shed 5 bases, J shed 1 base, and the junction held 8 bases outside the gene matches. CDR3 in amino acids: CASSPGLAGPIQETQYF. The CDR3 DNA is TGTGCCAGCAGTCCGGGACTAGCGGGCCCGATCCAAGAGACCCAGTACTTC.

This clonotype was counted only a few times. Being one base from a much bigger clone, this may be a read error. J is TRBJ2-3 and V is TRBV5-1; 8 positions match TRBD2. This CDR3 contains 15 residues. The V gene's germline CDR1 is SGHRS and CDR2 YFSETQ. Trimming at V came to 4 bases and at J to 3 bases, leaving 7 bases not matched to a gene. The CDR3 DNA is TGCGCCAGCAGCCCGGGGGGGGCCAGGACAGATACGCAGTATTTT. Translation gives CASSPGGARTDTQYF.

This chain links TRBV12-3 or TRBV12-4 with TRBJ2-5, with D possibly matching TRBD2 (5 bases). The CDR3 totals 14 residues. Trimming removed 6 bases at V and 2 bases at J, with 13 bases between. CDR3: CASSTWGEQETQYF. The CDR3 DNA follows: TGTGCCAGCAGCACGTGGGGAGAGCAAGAGACCCAGTACTTC.

This clonotype was seen ten or more times. J is TRBJ2-1 and V is TRBV28; TRBD2 might be the D (6 bases). The CDR3 has 15 amino acids. The V end was cut by 5 bases, the J end by 3 bases, with 14 bases between. Germline CDR1 is MDHEN and CDR2 is SYDVKM. The CDR3 bases are TGTGCCAGCAGTCCTAGCGATTCTTTCTACAATGAGCAGTTCTTC. This sequence encodes CASSPSDSFYNEQFF.

The table lists this clonotype with many counts. The chain employs TRBV5-4 and TRBJ2-3; D gene uncertain. The germline V gene has CDR1 SGHNT and CDR2 YYREEE (reference sequence). This CDR3 spans 19 amino acids. Deletions cut 4 bases from V and 0 bases from J, with 24 bases between. Here the CDR3 DNA reads TGTGCCAGCAGCACGACAACCTCAAACCCCCGGGCCAGCACAGATACGCAGTATTTT. The encoded protein is CASSTTTSNPRASTDTQYF.

Comment on this clonotype: A single base separates this from a much larger clone, so it may be a read error. The chain links TRBV7-3 to TRBJ2-5, with a weak D call TRBD2 (5 bases). Looked up from germline, CDR1 is SGHTA and CDR2 is FQGTGA. The ends were cut back, 5 bases at V and 4 bases at J, with 23 bases in the middle. This CDR3 comprises 17 residues. The CDR3 DNA follows: TGTGCCAGCAGCCCCCCTGTAGGGTTAAGAGGGAGAGAGACCCAGTACTTC. Amino acid sequence: CASSPPVGLRGRETQYF.

In this sample, this clonotype turned up many times. The V gene is TRBV5-4, the J gene TRBJ1-4; perhaps TRBD1 as D (6 bases). Germline V gene sequence: CDR1 SGHNT, CDR2 YYREEE (reference sequence). Trimming took off 2 bases at V and 0 bases at J, with 8 bases between the two ends. The CDR3 has 15 amino acids. CDR3 amino acids: CASSLTGSTNEKLFF. The CDR3 bases are TGTGCCAGCAGCTTAACAGGGTCAACTAATGAAAAACTGTTTTTT.

This clonotype was counted many times. The chain links TRBV15 to TRBJ1-3; the D is unclear. This CDR3 region has 17 residues. Germline V lookup: CDR1 LNHNV, CDR2 YYDKDF (reference sequence). Trimming removed 0 bases at V and 2 bases at J, with 14 bases between. In nucleotides, the CDR3 is TGTGCCACCAGCAGAGATAGGGTGGTAGCCGCTGGAAACACCATATATTTT. It specifies CATSRDRVVAAGNTIYF.

On this clonotype itself: A much bigger clone sits one base away, suggesting this may be a read error. V usage is TRBV6-5 and J usage is TRBJ2-7, with D perhaps given as TRBD1 or TRBD2 (5 bases each). The CDR3 loop spans 13 amino acids. The germline V gene encodes CDR1 MNHEY and CDR2 SVGAGI. In DNA, the CDR3 is TGTGCCAGCAGTTCTGGTGGGGACGACGAGCAGTCCTTC. This sequence encodes CASSSGGDDEQSF.

This clonotype was found many times. J is TRBJ2-3 and V is TRBV18; 7 bases line up with TRBD1. Germline-derived CDR1 and CDR2 are KGHSH and LQKENI. Trimming took 4 bases from V and 6 from J; bases not matched to a gene: 13. This CDR3 contains 16 residues. CDR3 in DNA: TGTGCCAGCTCACAACGGGACAGCGCTGTGTTGGATACGCAGTATTTT. Its translation: CASSQRDSAVLDTQYF.

DNA for the CDR3: TGTGCCAGCAGCCAAGATCCCCCAGACCCAGATACGCAGTATTTT. As protein: CASSQDPPDPDTQYF. The rearrangement uses TRBV4-2 and TRBJ2-3; D unresolved. Germline V lookup: CDR1 LGHNA, CDR2 YNFKEQ. V gave up 0 bases and J gave up 4 bases, with 11 bases separating them. This CDR3 region has 15 residues.

This clonotype has ten or more counts. In DNA form, the CDR3 reads TGTGCCAGCAGTTTGAAGCTAGACCCCCTCGAGCAGTACTTC. This encodes CASSLKLDPLEQYF. The rearrangement joins TRBV28 to TRBJ2-7, with no clear D. In germline, CDR1 is MDHEN, CDR2 SYDVKM. Trimming took 3 bases from V and 6 from J, leaving 15 bases between them. The CDR3 is 14 amino acids.

A few counts support this clonotype. A read error may explain this, as a much larger clone is one base away. The V and J genes are TRBV28 and TRBJ2-5; D may be TRBD1 (5 bases). Per the germline V gene, CDR1 is MDHEN and CDR2 is SYDVKM. This CDR3 has 13 amino acids. The CDR3 loop reads CASSRQIQEPQYF. CDR3 bases: TGTGCCAGCAGTCGACAGATCCAAGAGCCCCAGTACTTC.

Note on this clonotype: At one end the junction does not follow the germline gene, possibly because of a read error. The chain uses TRBV6-2 or TRBV6-3 and TRBJ2-7; a weak D match, TRBD2 (5 bases). This CDR3 has 13 amino acids. Per germline, CDR1 MNHEY and CDR2 SVGEGT. The CDR3 DNA reads TGTGCCAGCAGTCCCTCCATGGGTGGGGAGCAGTGCTTC. It codes for CASSPSMGGEQCF.

This clonotype came up many times. V is TRBV4-1 and J is TRBJ2-7; D gene uncertain. The CDR3 has 15 amino acids. The germline V and J ends were trimmed by 0 bases and 3 bases, with 12 bases remaining between them. Germline V gene data show CDR1 as MGHRA and CDR2 as YSYEKL. The CDR3 loop is CASSQDLGQGYEQYF. The CDR3 DNA reads as TGCGCCAGCAGCCAAGATCTAGGCCAAGGCTACGAGCAGTACTTC.

In this sample, this clonotype turned up many times. The chain has TRBV4-1 and TRBJ2-1; 7 bases fit TRBD1. V trimming: 4 bases; J trimming: 7 bases; junction bases outside the gene matches: 13. Germline values: CDR1 MGHRA, CDR2 YSYEKL. This CDR3 contains 16 residues. Here the CDR3 reads CASSRRGQVELNEQFF. Here the CDR3 DNA reads TGCGCCAGCAGCCGCCGAGGACAGGTCGAGTTAAATGAGCAGTTCTTC.

V and J are TRBV23-1 and TRBJ2-3; possible D gene TRBD2, 5 bases. TRBV23-1 is noted as an ORF with a role that remains uncertain. V was pared by 3 bases and J by 4 bases, with 26 bases between. The CDR3 contains 19 residues. The CDR3 here is CASSHTPARGPPIPDTQYF. In DNA form, the CDR3 reads TGCGCCAGCAGTCACACACCCGCCCGGGGTCCGCCAATCCCAGATACGCAGTATTTT.